Here is one T cell receptor (beta chain) with its context. The target antigen is unknown. This entry comes from a study of STAT3 mutations in large granular lymphocyte leukemia. Study-level findings and limits: Every T-LGLL patient had at least one immunodominant TCRbeta clonotype. Clonal expansion was inferred from other time points because no sample existed at each clone's first appearance.

About 40,000 productive templates were obtained per sample on average. Method: immunoSEQ multiplex PCR; TCRdb's copy keeps in-frame clones and lacks some. The sample has about 5,000 clones, 46% seen once. The TCR was taken from a woman in her seventies with T-cell large granular lymphocyte leukemia. Some clones in this sample may be carry-over from other donors' samples. Source material: peripheral blood mononuclear cells.

CDR3 amino acids: CASSLNWVQTF. CDR3 coding DNA: TGTGCCAGCAGCTTGAATTGGGTTCAAACCTTC. V and J are TRBV5-4 and TRBJ1-2; D remains unclear. Germline V gene data show CDR1 as SGHNT and CDR2 as YYREEE (reference sequence). The V end was cut by 1 base, the J end by 14 bases, with 12 bases between. The CDR3 covers 11 residues.